Given below is one T cell receptor beta chain in context. Under the authors' procedure: It was from reference gene primer amplification that nucleated cell counts were estimated. The method was immunoSEQ multiplex PCR; TCRdb's version includes in-frame clones alone and lacks a portion of them. Clone size and V and J calls were adopted from that table, with D and trimming inferred from the DNA. The sample gives roughly 99,000 clones, approximately 89% of which show up once; around 7% is in the top ten. The data were taken from a study of blood T cell repertoires in COVID-19. On the study more broadly: Material from acute and convalescent COVID-19 was sourced from the United States, Italy and Spain. The analysed material was cDNA or gDNA that came from T cells, B-cell-depleted T cells, or PBMCs.

The V gene's germline CDR1 is SGHKS and CDR2 YYEKEE (reference sequence). V was clipped by 5 bases and J by 6 bases; unmatched bases: 9. The CDR3 extends over 15 amino acids. The sequenced sample was peripheral blood. The clonotype was recovered from a middle-aged man with active or convalescent COVID-19. The gene calls are TRBV5-5 and TRBJ1-3; the match to TRBD1 covers 9 bases. CDR3 DNA: TGTGCCAGCAGAGCGTTAGGACAGGGGCCAAACACCATATATTTT. Amino acid sequence: CASRALGQGPNTIYF.